This TCR beta chain was documented in a study of T cells after yellow fever vaccination. Study outcomes and limitations: Post-booster repertoires contained most primary-vaccination clones again (about 95% CD4, 85% to 90% CD8).

TCRdb used MiXCR to reprocess the 5' RACE reads, holding one entry per CDR3 protein. The sample yields around 100,000 distinct CDR3 sequences, under 6.5% seen once. This clonotype turned up a few times. Its antigen is not identified. Deletions cut 0 bases from V and 0 bases from J, with 6 bases between. The germline V gene has CDR1 SGHVS and CDR2 FNYEAQ. This CDR3 is built from 15 residues. This clonotype was sampled from a man aged 18 to 29 who received the YFV17D yellow fever vaccine. The sample in question was CD8+ T cells sorted from PBMCs, obtained 10 days after the yellow fever booster vaccination. The rearrangement links TRBV7-6 to TRBJ1-3, with D unresolved. The CDR3 bases are TGTGCCAGCAGCTTAGCGCTGGTCTCTGGAAACACCATATATTTT. Amino acid sequence: CASSLALVSGNTIYF.